The 16 T cell receptor beta chains listed next were all sequenced from one sample in a study of blood T cell repertoires in COVID-19. Assay: immunoSEQ multiplex PCR; the TCRdb copy retains only in-frame clones and omits some. The profile shows approximately 90,000 clones, 75% to 90% of them singletons. Sequenced sample: peripheral blood. These receptors were obtained from a man aged 55 to 70 with acute or convalescent COVID-19.

This clone was picked up a small number of times. J is TRBJ2-7 and V is TRBV19; D may be TRBD1 (6 bases). V was pared by 1 base and J by 2 bases, with 6 bases between. The CDR3 loop spans 13 amino acids. Per germline, CDR1 LNHDA and CDR2 SQIVND (reference sequence). CDR3 coding DNA: TGTGCCAGTAGTATAGGACAGGCCTACGAGCAGTACTTC. It encodes CASSIGQAYEQYF. Full variable domain (outside the CDR3, taken from reference TRBV19 and TRBJ2-7): DGGITQSPKYLFRKEGQNVTLSCEQNLNHDAMYWYRQDPGQGLRLIYYSQIVNDFQKGDIAEGYSVSREKKESFPLTVTSAQKNPTAFYLCASSIGQAYEQYFGPGTRLTVT.

Points on this clone: The germline gene is not matched at one end of the junction; a read error may be the cause. The J gene is TRBJ1-5, the V gene TRBV6-5; D is unclear. This CDR3 is 11 amino acids long. Germline CDR1 reads MNHEY; CDR2 reads SVGAGI. The CDR3 DNA sequence: TGTGCCAGCAGTAGCCATCAGCCCCAGCATTTT. This sequence encodes CASSSHQPQHF.

The chain joins TRBV7-3 to TRBJ2-3; 8 positions match TRBD2. The CDR3 spans 15 residues. Trimming cost V 5 bases and J 5 bases; bases outside gene matches: 9. In germline, CDR1 is SGHTA, CDR2 FQGTGA. The CDR3 region is CASSAFGLAGDTQYF. DNA for the CDR3: TGTGCCAGCAGCGCATTCGGACTAGCTGGAGATACGCAGTATTTT.

V is TRBV4-3 and J is TRBJ2-6; 12 bases match TRBD1. There are 19 residues in the CDR3. Germline CDR1 is LGHNA and CDR2 is YSLEER. V lost 3 bases, J lost 1 base, and 7 bases stayed unmatched. The CDR3 bases are TGCGCCAGCAGCCAGCTCCCGGGACAGGGGGCTTCTGGGGCCAACGTCCTGACTTTC. This sequence encodes CASSQLPGQGASGANVLTF.

V and J are TRBV10-3 and TRBJ2-5; 7 bases map to TRBD2. The V gene's germline CDR1 is ENHRY and CDR2 SYGVKD. CDR3 length equals 13 residues. The V and J ends lost 10 bases and 5 bases, in that order; junction bases with no gene match: 10. CDR3 region: CATTGTTRETQYF. The CDR3 DNA reads as TGTGCCACGACCGGGACTACCCGGGAGACCCAGTACTTC.

The J gene is TRBJ2-7, the V gene TRBV11-2; D might be TRBD1 (6 bases). This CDR3 has 16 amino acids. Trimming stripped 2 bases from V and 2 bases from J, with 16 bases between. Germline assignment: CDR1 SGHAT and CDR2 FQNNGV. CDR3: CASSLPPGRGAYEQYF. CDR3 DNA sequence: TGTGCCAGCAGCTTACCACCGGGCAGGGGAGCCTACGAGCAGTACTTC. Looking up the rest from reference TRBV11-2 and TRBJ2-7 gives the full variable domain: EAGVAQSPRYKIIEKRQSVAFWCNPISGHATLYWYQQILGQGPKLLIQFQNNGVVDDSQLPKDRFSAERLKGVDSTLKIQPAKLEDSAVYLCASSLPPGRGAYEQYFGPGTRLTVT.

The gene calls are TRBV5-1 and TRBJ2-7; D ambiguous. V gave up 2 bases and J gave up 0 bases, with 9 bases separating them. Germline lookup yields CDR1 SGHRS and CDR2 YFSETQ. The CDR3 sequence is 14 residues long. CDR3 residues: CASSFQSRSYEQYF. The CDR3 nucleotides read TGCGCCAGCAGCTTCCAGTCCCGCTCCTACGAGCAGTACTTC. Drawing the rest from reference TRBV5-1 and TRBJ2-7, the complete variable domain is KAGVTQTPRYLIKTRGQQVTLSCSPISGHRSVSWYQQTPGQGLQFLFEYFSETQRNKGNFPGRFSGRQFSNSRSEMNVSTLELGDSALYLCASSFQSRSYEQYFGPGTRLTVT.

The chain joins TRBV5-6 to TRBJ1-4; 7 nucleotides agree with TRBD1. The trim removed 4 bases at V and 7 bases at J, leaving 10 bases unmatched. The length of the CDR3 is 15 residues. Germline CDR1 reads SGHDT; CDR2 reads YYEEEE. CDR3 DNA: TGTGCCAGCAGCCTACAAACAGGGGCAGGTGAAAAACTGTTTTTT. Its protein is CASSLQTGAGEKLFF.

The J gene is TRBJ1-5, the V gene TRBV18; 9 bases fit TRBD1. This CDR3 has 14 amino acids. Germline V gene data show CDR1 as KGHSH and CDR2 as LQKENI. V dropped 3 bases and J dropped 5; count of bases not matched to a gene: 2. The DNA of the CDR3 is TGTGCCAGCTCACCGGGACAGGGTCATCAGCCCCAGCATTTT. As protein: CASSPGQGHQPQHF. Full variable domain (remainder filled in from reference TRBV18 and TRBJ1-5): NAGVMQNPRHLVRRRGQEARLRCSPMKGHSHVYWYRQLPEEGLKFMVYLQKENIIDESGMPKERFSAEFPKEGPSILRIQQVVRGDSAAYFCASSPGQGHQPQHFGDGTRLSIL.

This sequence joins TRBV25-1 and TRBJ2-7, with TRBD2 as a possible D gene (6 bases). V was pared by 3 bases and J by 2 bases, with 11 bases between. The germline CDR1 and CDR2 sequences are MGHDK and SYGVNS. The CDR3 runs to 14 residues. The CDR3 nucleotides are TGTGCCAGCAGTGAGGGCCCGGGGGCCTACGAGCAGTACTTC. Translating it yields CASSEGPGAYEQYF.

This clone showed up just once. V usage is TRBV12-3 or TRBV12-4 and J usage is TRBJ1-2; a possible D gene is TRBD1 (5 bases). The CDR3 covers 13 residues. The V and J ends lost 5 bases and 4 bases respectively, with 11 bases between them. DNA for the CDR3: TGTGCCAGCAGTCCGGCGGGGACCTATGGCTACACCTTC. Residues: CASSPAGTYGYTF.

This chain joins TRBV6-1 and TRBJ1-1; D may be TRBD1 (6 bases). V lost 3 bases and J lost 3, with 11 bases in between. The CDR3 is 14 amino acids. Germline CDR1 and CDR2: MNHNS and SASEGT. The CDR3 region is CASSDRGAHTEAFF. The CDR3 bases are TGTGCCAGCAGTGATCGGGGGGCGCACACTGAAGCTTTCTTT.

The V gene is TRBV30, the J gene TRBJ1-2, with TRBD1 as a possible D gene (6 bases). V was clipped by 2 bases and J by 2 bases, with 6 bases between them. Looked up from germline, CDR1 is GTSNPN and CDR2 is SVGIG (reference sequence). CDR3 length equals 12 residues. CDR3 amino acids: CAWSQGNYGYTF. CDR3 coding DNA: TGTGCCTGGAGTCAGGGGAACTATGGCTACACCTTC. The full variable domain, its missing parts supplied by reference TRBV30 and TRBJ1-2, is SQTIHQWPATLVQPVGSPLSLECTVEGTSNPNLYWYRQAAGRGLQLLFYSVGIGQISSEVPQNLSASRPQDRQFILSSKKLLLSDSGFYLCAWSQGNYGYTFGSGTRLTVV.

This chain uses TRBV19 with TRBJ1-5; no reliable D call. CDR3 length: 14 amino acids. V shed 1 base and J shed 5 bases, with 9 bases lying between them. CDR1 is LNHDA and CDR2 is SQIVND in the germline V gene (reference sequence). Here the CDR3 reads CASSIGGWDQPQHF. CDR3 coding DNA: TGTGCCAGTAGTATAGGAGGGTGGGATCAGCCCCAGCATTTT.

This rearrangement joins TRBV5-6 to TRBJ1-4, with TRBD1 as a possible D gene (6 bases). Deletions cut 4 bases from V and 12 bases from J, with 19 bases between. The germline V gene has CDR1 SGHDT and CDR2 YYEEEE. The CDR3 length is 14 residues. DNA of the CDR3: TGTGCCAGCAGCATACAGGGCCTCTCAGACCAACTGTTTTTT. The encoded protein is CASSIQGLSDQLFF.

This chain connects TRBV7-9 to TRBJ2-3; possible D gene TRBD2, 6 bases. CDR3 size: 15 residues. Germline V gives CDR1 SEHNR, CDR2 FQNEAQ (reference sequence). V shed 1 base and J shed 0 bases, with 8 bases lying between them. The CDR3 loop reads CASSLGTTSTDTQYF. The CDR3, as DNA: TGTGCCAGCAGCTTAGGGACTACTAGCACAGATACGCAGTATTTT.